These 16 T cell receptor beta chains were sequenced from one sample in a study of cytomegalovirus exposure and HLA in healthy donors. The PCR contained 60 Vbeta and 13 Jbeta primers. Here immunoSEQ multiplex PCR was the method, and the copy in TCRdb shows in-frame clones only, minus some. The sample records fewer than 200,000 clones, more than 65% being singletons. The source material was PBMCs. These receptors were collected from a woman aged 45-59 years in good health and CMV-seronegative.

This clone was picked up one time. The rearrangement links TRBV5-1 to TRBJ1-1, with D possibly matching TRBD1 (6 bases). Per the germline V gene, CDR1 is SGHRS and CDR2 is YFSETQ. The ends were cut back, 4 bases at V and 0 bases at J, with 13 bases in the middle. CDR3 length: 15 amino acids. The CDR3 protein is CASSPSTGMNTEAFF. For the CDR3, the DNA is TGCGCCAGCAGCCCGTCGACAGGTATGAACACTGAAGCTTTCTTT.

This clone was counted a single time. The chain recombines TRBV5-6 with TRBJ2-3, with D uncertain. Trimming took 2 bases from V and 4 from J, leaving 8 bases between them. The germline V gene has CDR1 SGHDT and CDR2 YYEEEE. The CDR3 consists of 13 residues. The DNA for the CDR3 is TGTGCCAGCAGCTTCAAAAGCCCAGATACGCAGTATTTT. Amino acids: CASSFKSPDTQYF.

The chain couples TRBV28 to TRBJ1-2, with 10 bases identical to TRBD1. The CDR3 consists of 14 residues. Germline V gives CDR1 MDHEN, CDR2 SYDVKM. V was pared by 4 bases and J by 6 bases, with 5 bases of the junction left unmatched. CDR3 coding DNA: TGTGCCAGCAGTTCCACCGGGACAGGGGATGGCTACACCTTC. Its protein product is CASSSTGTGDGYTF.

The rearrangement uses TRBV9 and TRBJ1-2, with TRBD1 matching over 10 bases. The V segment lost 0 bases and the J segment 4 bases; nucleotides outside the gene matches: 3. The CDR3 runs 15 residues. Germline V gene data show CDR1 as SGDLS and CDR2 as YYNGEE. The CDR3 DNA follows: TGTGCCAGCAGCGTAGAGGGACAGGGGCTCTATGGCTACACCTTC. Translated: CASSVEGQGLYGYTF. Full variable domain (outside the CDR3, taken from reference TRBV9 and TRBJ1-2): DSGVTQTPKHLITATGQRVTLRCSPRSGDLSVYWYQQSLDQGLQFLIQYYNGEERAKGNILERFSAQQFPDLHSELNLSSLELGDSALYFCASSVEGQGLYGYTFGSGTRLTVV.

The chain uses TRBV6-6 and TRBJ2-2; D is undetermined. Germline assignment: CDR1 MNHNY and CDR2 SVGAGI (reference sequence). There are 12 residues in the CDR3. V lost 6 bases and J 6 bases, leaving 8 bases between the germline ends. For the CDR3, the DNA is TGTGCCAGCAGCCCTCAGGCCGGGGAGCTGTTTTTT. This codes for CASSPQAGELFF.

This rearrangement joins TRBV9 to TRBJ2-2; TRBD2 aligns across 7 bases. After removal of 0 bases from V and 6 bases from J, the junction contained 5 bases not matched to a gene. The CDR3 runs to 15 residues. CDR1 and CDR2 (germline): SGDLS, YYNGEE. CDR3 region: CASSVAGGLPGELFF. The CDR3, as DNA: TGTGCCAGCAGCGTAGCGGGAGGCCTTCCCGGGGAGCTGTTTTTT. The full variable domain, in which reference TRBV9 and TRBJ2-2 provide the parts outside the CDR3, is DSGVTQTPKHLITATGQRVTLRCSPRSGDLSVYWYQQSLDQGLQFLIQYYNGEERAKGNILERFSAQQFPDLHSELNLSSLELGDSALYFCASSVAGGLPGELFFGEGSRLTVL.

The gene calls are TRBV5-1 and TRBJ1-2, with 10 bases identical to TRBD1. Germline V CDR1 and CDR2: SGHRS, YFSETQ. V was clipped by 4 bases and J by 8 bases; unmatched bases: 5. The CDR3 spans 13 residues. Here the CDR3 reads CASSTGTGDGYTF. CDR3 nucleotide sequence: TGCGCCAGCAGCACCGGGACAGGGGACGGCTACACCTTC.

The chain combines TRBV7-2 with TRBJ2-2; D may be TRBD1 (6 bases). The CDR3 is made up of 15 amino acids. V was clipped by 1 base and J by 7 bases, with 13 bases between them. CDR1 is SGHTA and CDR2 is FQGNSA in the germline V gene. CDR3 region: CASSLDRVPNGELFF. Here the CDR3 DNA reads TGTGCCAGCAGCTTAGACAGGGTTCCCAACGGGGAGCTGTTTTTT.

The table lists this clone with a few counts. This chain joins TRBV6-5 and TRBJ2-5; 9 positions match TRBD2. Trimming took 6 bases from V and 5 from J; bases not matched to a gene: 4. From germline, CDR1 is MNHEY and CDR2 SVGAGI. The CDR3 contains 13 residues. The CDR3: CASRAGGLETQYF. CDR3 nucleotides: TGTGCCAGCAGGGCGGGGGGGCTGGAGACCCAGTACTTC.

The table lists this clone with a count of one. The chain links TRBV4-3 to TRBJ1-1, with D possibly being TRBD1 (5 bases). V was pared by 7 bases and J by 1 base, with 13 bases between. The CDR3 is made up of 14 amino acids. Germline V gene sequence: CDR1 LGHNA, CDR2 YSLEER. The CDR3 DNA follows: TGCGCCAGCACCCGGACACTCGAGAACACTGAAGCTTTCTTT. Translation: CASTRTLENTEAFF.

This clone was detected only a few times. The V and J genes are TRBV5-1 and TRBJ1-4; 9 nucleotides align to TRBD1. CDR1 and CDR2 from the germline V gene are SGHRS and YFSETQ. CDR3 length: 15 residues. Losses at the gene ends were 4 bases for V and 2 bases for J; bases not matched to a gene: 3. CDR3 DNA sequence: TGCGCCAGCAGCCCGACAGGGGGGACTAATGAAAAACTGTTTTTT. Translation gives CASSPTGGTNEKLFF.

This clone came up a few times. The V gene is TRBV2, the J gene TRBJ1-5; D is possibly TRBD1 (6 bases). V was shortened by 1 base and J by 1 base, with 14 bases between the two germline ends. From germline, CDR1 is SNHLY and CDR2 FYNNEI. The CDR3 is 17 amino acids. This chain's CDR3 is CASSEGRAGQSNQPQHF. In DNA form, the CDR3 reads TGTGCCAGCAGTGAAGGTCGCGCTGGACAGAGCAATCAGCCCCAGCATTTT.

Regarding this clone: One junction end disagrees with the germline gene, perhaps due to a read error. The chain couples TRBV2 to TRBJ1-1; a weak D match, TRBD1 (5 bases). This CDR3 has 14 residues. In germline, CDR1 is SNHLY, CDR2 FYNNEI. CDR3 residues: CASSDWGQNIEAFF. The DNA for the CDR3 is TGTGCCAGCAGTGATTGGGGCCAGAACATTGAAGCTTTCTTT.

The chain links TRBV19 to TRBJ1-1; D uncertain. The V and J ends lost 9 bases and 1 base respectively, with 6 bases between them. Germline V gene sequence: CDR1 LNHDA, CDR2 SQIVND (reference sequence). This CDR3 has 11 residues. CDR3 bases: TGTGCCAGCGGAGCGAACACTGAAGCTTTCTTT. Its protein is CASGANTEAFF.

The chain employs TRBV29-1 and TRBJ2-1; TRBD2 aligns across 13 bases. There are 14 residues in the CDR3. V shed 4 bases and J 8 bases; nucleotides not matched to a gene: 5. Germline values: CDR1 SQVTM, CDR2 ANQGSEA. The CDR3 spells CSVVGTSGKYEQFF. The CDR3 region has the DNA TGCAGCGTTGTCGGGACTAGCGGGAAGTATGAGCAGTTCTTC.

The genes are TRBV28 and TRBJ1-2; 7 bases are shared with TRBD1. This CDR3 spans 12 amino acids. CDR1 and CDR2 (germline): MDHEN, SYDVKM. With 8 bases clipped from V and 3 bases from J, the junction kept 3 bases outside the gene matches. The CDR3 protein is CASGQGDYGYTF. Here the CDR3 DNA reads TGTGCCAGCGGGCAGGGGGACTATGGCTACACCTTC.